This is a list of T cell receptor beta chains from one sample in a study. Via MiXCR, TCRdb re-called the 5' RACE reads, giving one row per CDR3 protein. The table shows nearly 55,000 distinct CDR3 sequences, with about 24% occurring only once. Sample: tumor-infiltrating naive CD4+ T cells sorted from the breast tumor. The receptors were gathered from a female donor with breast cancer. CDR3s include the opening cysteine and the closing phenylalanine or tryptophan. The D gene is left open where the match is weak. Size is stated for part of the rows, as once, few or many counts, or as a class when the clone is expanded.

abundance	v_gene	j_gene	d_gene	CDR3aa	CDR3nt
-	TRBV4-1	TRBJ2-1	TRBD2	CASSQERAGAIQLQSF	TGCGCCAGCAGCCAAGAGCGGGCGGGAGCGATTCAATTGCAGTCCTTC
-	TRBV7-8	TRBJ2-3	TRBD2	CASSVSGSTDTQYF	TGTGCCAGCAGCGTAAGCGGGAGTACAGATACGCAGTATTTT
-	TRBV3-1	TRBJ1-5	-	CASSQGTVQPQHF	TGTGCCAGCAGCCAAGGGACCGTTCAGCCCCAGCATTTT
-	TRBV19	TRBJ2-7	TRBD1	CASSTSTGGPYEQYF	TGTGCCAGTAGTACCTCGACAGGGGGGCCCTACGAGCAGTACTTC
many	TRBV12-3/TRBV12-4	TRBJ2-1	-	CASSDYSYNEQFF	TGTGCCAGCAGTGATTACTCCTACAATGAGCAGTTCTTC
-	TRBV29-1	TRBJ2-3	TRBD2	CSVPTSGMMGTQYF	TGCAGCGTTCCGACTAGCGGGATGATGGGTACGCAGTATTTT
few	TRBV4-2	TRBJ2-7	TRBD2	CASSKGLAEWSYEQYF	TGTGCCAGCAGCAAGGGACTAGCGGAATGGTCCTACGAGCAGTACTTC
-	TRBV7-9	TRBJ2-1	TRBD2	CASSLIRGGTIDNEQFF	TGTGCCAGCAGCTTAATCCGCGGGGGGACGATCGACAATGAGCAGTTCTTC
few	TRBV5-5	TRBJ2-6	TRBD1	CASSPGQGVRSGANVLTF	TGTGCCAGCAGCCCGGGACAGGGGGTTAGGTCTGGGGCCAACGTCCTGACTTTC
-	TRBV12-3/TRBV12-4	TRBJ2-1	TRBD2	CASSFLAGGLLGEQFF	TGTGCCAGCAGTTTCCTAGCGGGAGGGCTGTTGGGTGAGCAGTTCTTC